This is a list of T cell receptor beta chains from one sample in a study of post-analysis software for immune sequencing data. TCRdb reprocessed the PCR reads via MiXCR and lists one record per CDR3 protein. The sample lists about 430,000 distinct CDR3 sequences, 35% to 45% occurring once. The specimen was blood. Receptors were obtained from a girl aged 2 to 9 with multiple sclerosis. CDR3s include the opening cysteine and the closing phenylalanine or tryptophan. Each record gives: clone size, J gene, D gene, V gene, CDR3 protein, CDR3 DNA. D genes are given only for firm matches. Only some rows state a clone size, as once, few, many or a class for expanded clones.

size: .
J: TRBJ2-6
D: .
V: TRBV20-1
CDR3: CSARRDNSGANVLTF
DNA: TGCAGTGCTAGACGGGACAACTCTGGGGCCAACGTCCTGACTTTC

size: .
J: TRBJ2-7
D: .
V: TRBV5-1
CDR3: CASSHGVSYEQYF
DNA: TGCGCCAGCAGCCATGGCGTCTCCTACGAGCAGTACTTC

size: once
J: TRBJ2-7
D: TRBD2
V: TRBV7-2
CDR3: CASSLRGEGEQYF
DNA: TGTGCCAGCAGCTTACGGGGGGAGGGCGAGCAGTACTTC

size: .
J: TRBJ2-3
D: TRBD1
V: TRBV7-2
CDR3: CASSSRTGGADTQYF
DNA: TGTGCCAGCAGCTCTCGGACAGGGGGCGCAGATACGCAGTATTTT

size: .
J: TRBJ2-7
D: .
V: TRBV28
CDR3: CASSLWVGGSHEQYF
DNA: TGTGCCAGCAGTTTATGGGTTGGGGGCTCTCACGAGCAGTACTTC

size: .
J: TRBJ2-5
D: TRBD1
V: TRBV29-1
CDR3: CSVNGGQGGETQYF
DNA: TGCAGCGTCAATGGCGGACAGGGCGGGGAGACCCAGTACTTC

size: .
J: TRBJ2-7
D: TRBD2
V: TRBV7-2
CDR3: CASSLGAGGPLYEQYF
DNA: TGTGCCAGCAGCTTAGGGGCGGGAGGGCCCCTGTACGAGCAGTACTTC

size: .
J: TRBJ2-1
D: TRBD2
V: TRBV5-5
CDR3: CASSLGGREKYNEQFF
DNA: TGTGCCAGCAGCTTGGGAGGGCGGGAGAAATACAATGAGCAGTTCTTC

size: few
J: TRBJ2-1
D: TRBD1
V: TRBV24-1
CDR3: CATSDAGQGVYEQFF
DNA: TGTGCCACCAGTGACGCGGGACAGGGGGTTTATGAGCAGTTCTTC

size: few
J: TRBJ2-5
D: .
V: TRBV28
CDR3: CASKISGETQYF
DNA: TGTGCCAGCAAGATTAGTGGAGAGACCCAGTACTTC

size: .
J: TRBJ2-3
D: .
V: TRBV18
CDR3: CASSPDTASTDTQYF
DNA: TGTGCCAGCTCACCGGACACCGCTAGCACAGATACGCAGTATTTT

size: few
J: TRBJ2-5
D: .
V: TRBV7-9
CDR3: CASSFGPIRYQETQYF
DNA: TGTGCCAGCAGCTTTGGGCCAATCCGGTACCAAGAGACCCAGTACTTC

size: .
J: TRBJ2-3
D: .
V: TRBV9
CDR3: CASSDKTSTDTQYF
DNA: TGTGCCAGCAGCGACAAGACTAGCACAGATACGCAGTATTTT

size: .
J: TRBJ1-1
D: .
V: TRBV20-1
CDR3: CSAPRTGGTEAFF
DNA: TGCAGTGCTCCACGAACGGGAGGGACTGAAGCTTTCTTT

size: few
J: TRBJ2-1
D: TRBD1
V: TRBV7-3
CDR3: CASSLLGTGAGHEQFF
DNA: TGTGCCAGCAGCTTATTGGGGACAGGGGCTGGTCATGAGCAGTTCTTC

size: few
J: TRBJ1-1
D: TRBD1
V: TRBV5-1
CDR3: CASRDRSAEAFF
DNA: TGCGCCAGCAGGGACAGGAGCGCTGAAGCTTTCTTT

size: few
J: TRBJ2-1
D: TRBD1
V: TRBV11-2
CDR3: CASSPTGTGPLARQFF
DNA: TGTGCCAGCAGCCCAACCGGGACAGGTCCATTAGCGCGGCAGTTCTTC

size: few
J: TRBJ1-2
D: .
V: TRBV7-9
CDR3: CASSPIQLLYGYTF
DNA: TGTGCCAGCAGTCCTATACAGCTACTATATGGCTACACCTTC

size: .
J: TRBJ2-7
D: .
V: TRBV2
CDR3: CASELQASSYEQYF
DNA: TGTGCCAGTGAATTACAGGCGAGCTCCTACGAGCAGTACTTC

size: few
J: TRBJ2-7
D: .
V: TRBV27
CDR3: CASSPTSPSSYEQYF
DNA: TGTGCCAGCAGTCCCACTAGCCCGAGCTCCTACGAGCAGTACTTC

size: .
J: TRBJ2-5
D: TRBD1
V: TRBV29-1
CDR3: CSVAPGTGEIQYF
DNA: TGCAGCGTTGCTCCAGGGACAGGAGAGATCCAGTACTTC

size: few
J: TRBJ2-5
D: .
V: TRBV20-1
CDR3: CSAPEGLTQETQYF
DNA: TGCAGTGCTCCTGAGGGGCTGACACAGGAGACCCAGTACTTC

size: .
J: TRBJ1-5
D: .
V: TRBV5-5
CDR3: CASSLAVVTDGQPQHF
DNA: TGTGCCAGCAGCTTGGCCGTAGTGACGGACGGGCAGCCCCAGCATTTT

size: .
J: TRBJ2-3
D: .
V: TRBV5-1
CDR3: CASSILGRTDTQYF
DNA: TGCGCCAGCAGCATTTTGGGACGCACAGATACGCAGTATTTT

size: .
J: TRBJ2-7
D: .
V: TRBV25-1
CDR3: CASSGSRLGFSYEQYF
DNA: TGTGCCAGCAGTGGTTCACGTCTGGGGTTCTCCTACGAGCAGTACTTC

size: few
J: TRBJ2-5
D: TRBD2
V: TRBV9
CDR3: CASSVGGSIGETQYF
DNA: TGTGCCAGCAGCGTAGGCGGGAGTATTGGGGAGACCCAGTACTTC

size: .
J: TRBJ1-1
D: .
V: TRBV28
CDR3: CASSFYDLNTEAFF
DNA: TGTGCCAGCAGTTTCTACGATCTGAACACTGAAGCTTTCTTT

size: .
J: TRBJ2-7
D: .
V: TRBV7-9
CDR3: CASSSDLTALHEQYF
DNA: TGTGCCAGCAGCTCTGACTTGACGGCGTTGCACGAGCAGTACTTC

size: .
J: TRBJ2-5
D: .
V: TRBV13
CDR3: CASSYRDIQETQYF
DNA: TGTGCCAGCAGCTACCGGGACATCCAAGAGACCCAGTACTTC

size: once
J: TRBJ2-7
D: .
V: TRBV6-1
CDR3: CASSEFTGRGVSYEQYF
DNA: TGTGCCAGCAGTGAATTTACTGGGCGGGGTGTCTCCTACGAGCAGTACTTC

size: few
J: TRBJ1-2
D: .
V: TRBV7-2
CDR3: CASSPPGSYYGYTF
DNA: TGTGCCAGCAGCCCCCCGGGGAGTTACTATGGCTACACCTTC

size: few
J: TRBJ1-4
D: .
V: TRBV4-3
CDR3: CASSQDLHGTLSNEKLFF
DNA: TGCGCCAGCAGCCAAGATCTCCATGGAACTCTCTCGAATGAAAAACTGTTTTTT

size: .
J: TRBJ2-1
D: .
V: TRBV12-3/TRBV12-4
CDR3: CASSLEPNEETQFF
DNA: TGTGCCAGCAGTTTAGAACCGAATGAGGAGACCCAGTTCTTC

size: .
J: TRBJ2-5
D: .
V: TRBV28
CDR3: CASSHARDLQETQYF
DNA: TGTGCCAGCTCACACGCAAGGGACCTTCAAGAGACCCAGTACTTC

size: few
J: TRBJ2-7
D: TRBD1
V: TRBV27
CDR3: CASSFHRGTDYEQYF
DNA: TGTGCCAGCAGTTTCCACAGGGGGACGGACTACGAGCAGTACTTC

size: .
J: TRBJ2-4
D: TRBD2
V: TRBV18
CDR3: CASSLTSGDLAKNIQYF
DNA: TGTGCCAGCTCGCTGACTAGCGGGGACCTAGCCAAAAACATTCAGTACTTC

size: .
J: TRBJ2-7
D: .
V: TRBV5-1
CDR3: CASSLAGVAGYEQYF
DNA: TGCGCCAGCAGCTTGGCAGGGGTCGCAGGCTACGAGCAGTACTTC

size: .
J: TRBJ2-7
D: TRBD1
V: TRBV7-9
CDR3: CASSLTGLYEQYF
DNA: TGTGCCAGCAGCCTGACAGGGCTCTACGAGCAGTACTTC

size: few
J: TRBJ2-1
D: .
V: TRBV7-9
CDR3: CASSLGGSGEQFF
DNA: TGTGCCAGCAGCTTAGGTGGGAGTGGTGAGCAGTTCTTC

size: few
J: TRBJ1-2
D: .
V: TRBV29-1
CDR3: CSVDVAGDYGYTF
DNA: TGCAGCGTTGATGTAGCAGGGGACTATGGCTACACCTTC

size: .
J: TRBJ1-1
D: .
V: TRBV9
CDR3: CASSAGFDEYTEAFF
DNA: TGTGCCAGCAGCGCGGGCTTCGACGAATACACTGAAGCTTTCTTT

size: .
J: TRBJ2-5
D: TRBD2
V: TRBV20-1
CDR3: CSAMGGGALETQYF
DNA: TGCAGTGCTATGGGCGGGGGGGCCCTGGAGACCCAGTACTTC

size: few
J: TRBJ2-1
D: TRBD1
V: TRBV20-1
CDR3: CSAGGQGEFF
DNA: TGCAGTGCGGGGGGACAGGGGGAGTTCTTC

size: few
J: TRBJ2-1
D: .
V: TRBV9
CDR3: CASSVTGDNFDEQFF
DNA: TGTGCCAGCAGCGTTACGGGAGACAATTTCGATGAGCAGTTCTTC

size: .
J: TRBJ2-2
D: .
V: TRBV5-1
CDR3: CASSLGDVETGELFF
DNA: TGCGCCAGCAGCTTGGGGGACGTGGAAACCGGGGAGCTGTTTTTT

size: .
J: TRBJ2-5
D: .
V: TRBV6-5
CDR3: CASSYTPGHQETQYF
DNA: TGTGCCAGCAGTTACACCCCGGGCCATCAAGAGACCCAGTACTTC

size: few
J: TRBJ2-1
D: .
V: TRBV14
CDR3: CASSRQRYNEQFF
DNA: TGTGCCAGCAGCCGTCAGAGATACAATGAGCAGTTCTTC

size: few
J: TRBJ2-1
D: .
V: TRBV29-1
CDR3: CSVEKGSRSYNEQFF
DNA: TGCAGCGTTGAAAAGGGGAGCAGGTCCTACAATGAGCAGTTCTTC

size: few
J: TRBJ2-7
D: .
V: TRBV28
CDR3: CASSLLLDEQYF
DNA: TGTGCCAGCAGTTTACTACTCGACGAGCAGTACTTC

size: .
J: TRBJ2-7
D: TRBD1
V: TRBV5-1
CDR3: CASSGDRVVHEQYF
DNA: TGCGCCAGCAGCGGGGACAGGGTGGTCCACGAGCAGTACTTC

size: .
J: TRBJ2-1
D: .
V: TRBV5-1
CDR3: CASSPSAGNNEQFF
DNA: TGCGCCAGCAGCCCTTCAGCGGGTAACAATGAGCAGTTCTTC

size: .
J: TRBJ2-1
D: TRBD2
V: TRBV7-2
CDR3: CASSLRTSGRARSTEQFF
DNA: TGTGCCAGCAGCTTGAGGACTAGCGGGAGGGCCAGATCGACTGAGCAGTTCTTC

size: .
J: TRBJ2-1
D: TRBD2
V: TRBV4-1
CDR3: CASSKPTGGYNEQFF
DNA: TGCGCCAGCAGCAAACCGACGGGGGGGTACAATGAGCAGTTCTTC

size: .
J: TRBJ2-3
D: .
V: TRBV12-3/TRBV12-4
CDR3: CASSFSAGTDTQYF
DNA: TGTGCCAGCAGTTTTTCGGCGGGCACAGATACGCAGTATTTT

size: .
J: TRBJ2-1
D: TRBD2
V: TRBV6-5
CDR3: CASSWEGFYNEQFF
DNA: TGTGCCAGCAGTTGGGAGGGATTCTACAATGAGCAGTTCTTC